This entry features one T cell receptor (beta chain) sequence. Its antigen is still unknown. This specimen belongs to a study of T cell repertoires in cytomegalovirus infection. Study-wide background: Matching HLA type and CMV infection were both indicated by public TCR beta signatures.

The length of the CDR3 is 14 residues. The V and J ends lost 7 bases and 12 bases respectively, with 22 bases between them. CDR1 and CDR2 from the germline V gene are MNHEY and SMNVEV (reference sequence). MiXCR, applied by TCRdb to the reads, yields one record per CDR3 protein. The sample includes hundreds of thousands of distinct CDR3 sequences, roughly 36% of them seen just once. Overall study findings and caveats: Dominating the ex vivo response were HLA-C-restricted CMV-specific TCR beta clonotypes.

The V call is TRBV27, the J call TRBJ2-1; D is perhaps TRBD2 (7 bases). The TCR sequence derives from a human donor in good health (CMV status not recorded). Some clones in this sample may be carry-over from other donors' samples. The material sequenced was cultured PBMCs, taken from culture after CMV antigen stimulation. As DNA, the CDR3 is TGTGCCAGCACCTCATGGGGGGGCCAGGACCGGCAGTTCTTC. Its translation is CASTSWGGQDRQFF.